The TCR beta chain described here comes from a study of breast tumors, draining lymph nodes, adjacent tissues. The study's findings and limits: Data fit most tumor T cells coming from lymph node, expanding in tumor.

This clonotype was seen many times. Its target is not known. The CDR3 sequence is 14 residues long. Germline V gives CDR1 GTSNPN, CDR2 SVGIG (reference sequence). V was trimmed by 2 bases and J by 1 base, leaving 8 bases between them. TCRdb independently ran MiXCR on the multiplex PCR reads; one entry per CDR3 protein. The sample lists about 230,000 distinct CDR3 sequences; roughly 32% were seen once. The lymph nodes were axillary draining lymph nodes from breast cancer patients. This clonotype was obtained from a female donor with breast cancer. Some clones in this sample may be carry-over from other donors' samples. This chain joins TRBV30 and TRBJ2-2; D remains unclear. The sequencing input was axillary lymph node tissue. In nucleotides, the CDR3 is TGTGCCTGGAGTAACCTCGTGAACACCGGGGAGCTGTTTTTT. Amino acid sequence: CAWSNLVNTGELFF. The full variable domain, completed using reference TRBV30 and TRBJ2-2, is SQTIHQWPATLVQPVGSPLSLECTVEGTSNPNLYWYRQAAGRGLQLLFYSVGIGQISSEVPQNLSASRPQDRQFILSSKKLLLSDSGFYLCAWSNLVNTGELFFGEGSRLTVL.